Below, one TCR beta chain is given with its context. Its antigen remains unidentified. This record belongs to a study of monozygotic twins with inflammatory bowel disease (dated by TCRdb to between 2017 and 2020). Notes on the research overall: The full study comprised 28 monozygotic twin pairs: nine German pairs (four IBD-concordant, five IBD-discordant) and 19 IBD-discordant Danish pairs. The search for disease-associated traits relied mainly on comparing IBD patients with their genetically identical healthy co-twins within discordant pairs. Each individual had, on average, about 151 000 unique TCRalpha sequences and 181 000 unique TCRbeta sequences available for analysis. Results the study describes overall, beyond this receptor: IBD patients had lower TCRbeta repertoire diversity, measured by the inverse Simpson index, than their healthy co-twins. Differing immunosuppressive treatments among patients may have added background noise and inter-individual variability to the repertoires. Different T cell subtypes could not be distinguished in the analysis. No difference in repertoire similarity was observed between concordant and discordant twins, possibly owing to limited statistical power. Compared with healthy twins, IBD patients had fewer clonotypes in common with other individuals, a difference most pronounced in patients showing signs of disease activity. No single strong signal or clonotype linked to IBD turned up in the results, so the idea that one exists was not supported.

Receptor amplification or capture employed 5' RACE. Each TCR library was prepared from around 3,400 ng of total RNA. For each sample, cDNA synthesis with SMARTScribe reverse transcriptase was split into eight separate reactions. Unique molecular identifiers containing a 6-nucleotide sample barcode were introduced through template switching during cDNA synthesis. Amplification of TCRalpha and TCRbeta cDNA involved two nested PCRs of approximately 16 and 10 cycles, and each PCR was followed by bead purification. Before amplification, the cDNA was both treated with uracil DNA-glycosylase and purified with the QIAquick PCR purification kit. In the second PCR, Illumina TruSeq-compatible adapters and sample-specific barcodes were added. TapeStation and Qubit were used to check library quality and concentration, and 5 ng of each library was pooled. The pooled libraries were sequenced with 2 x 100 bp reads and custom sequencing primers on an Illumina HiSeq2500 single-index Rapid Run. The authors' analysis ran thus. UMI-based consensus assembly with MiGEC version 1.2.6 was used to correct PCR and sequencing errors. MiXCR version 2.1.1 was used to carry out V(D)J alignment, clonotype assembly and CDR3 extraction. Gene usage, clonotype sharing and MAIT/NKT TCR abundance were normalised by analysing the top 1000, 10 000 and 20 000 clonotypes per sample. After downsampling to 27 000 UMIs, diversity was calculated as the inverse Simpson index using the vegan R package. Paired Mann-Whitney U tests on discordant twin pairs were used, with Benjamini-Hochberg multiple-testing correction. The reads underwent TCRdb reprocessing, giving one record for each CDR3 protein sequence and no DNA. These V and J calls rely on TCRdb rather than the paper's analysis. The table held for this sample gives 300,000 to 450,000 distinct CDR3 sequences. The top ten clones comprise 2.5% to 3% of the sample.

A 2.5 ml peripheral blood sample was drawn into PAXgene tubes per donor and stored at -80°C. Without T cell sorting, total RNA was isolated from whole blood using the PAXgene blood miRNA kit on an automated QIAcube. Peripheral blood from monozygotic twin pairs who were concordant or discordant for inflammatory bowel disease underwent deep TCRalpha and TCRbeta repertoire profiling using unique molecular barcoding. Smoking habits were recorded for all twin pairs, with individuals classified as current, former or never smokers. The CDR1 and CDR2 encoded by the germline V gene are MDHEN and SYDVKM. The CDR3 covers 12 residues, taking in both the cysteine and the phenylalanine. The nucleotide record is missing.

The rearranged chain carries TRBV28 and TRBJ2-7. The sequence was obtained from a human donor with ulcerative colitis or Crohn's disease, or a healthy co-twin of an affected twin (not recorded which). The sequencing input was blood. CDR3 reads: CASSPMFYEQYF.